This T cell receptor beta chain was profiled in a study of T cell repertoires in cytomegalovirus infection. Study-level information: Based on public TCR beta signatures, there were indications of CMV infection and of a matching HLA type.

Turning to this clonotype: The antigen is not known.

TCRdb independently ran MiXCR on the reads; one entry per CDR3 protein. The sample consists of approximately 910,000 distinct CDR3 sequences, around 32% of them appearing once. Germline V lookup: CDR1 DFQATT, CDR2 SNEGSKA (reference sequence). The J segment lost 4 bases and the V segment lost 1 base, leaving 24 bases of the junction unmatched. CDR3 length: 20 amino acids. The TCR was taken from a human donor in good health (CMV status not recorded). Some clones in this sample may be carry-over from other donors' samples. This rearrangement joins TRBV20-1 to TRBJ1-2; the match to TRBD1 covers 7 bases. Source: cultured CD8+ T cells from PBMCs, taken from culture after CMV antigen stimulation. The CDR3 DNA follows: TGCAGTGCTAGAGGGACAGGAGGGGGTCACCCAAACTACTTCCCCTATGGCTACACCTTC. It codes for CSARGTGGGHPNYFPYGYTF.